Listed here is a single TCR beta chain. These data originate in a study of blood T cell repertoires in COVID-19. This table comes from immunoSEQ multiplex PCR, and its TCRdb copy is limited to in-frame clones, with some not included. The table records 90,000 to 120,000 clones, approximately 90% of them present only once. The CDR3 spans 13 residues. Germline V gives CDR1 GTSNPN, CDR2 SVGIG (reference sequence). Trimming cost V 3 bases and J 3 bases, with 11 bases left between them. The TCR comes from a man aged 45-65 years with active or convalescent COVID-19. The chain joins TRBV30 to TRBJ1-2; D perhaps matches TRBD1 (5 bases). Source material: peripheral blood. CDR3 sequence (DNA): TGTGCCTGGAGGCAAAAAGGGGACTATGGCTACACCTTC. As protein: CAWRQKGDYGYTF. Filled out from reference TRBV30 and TRBJ1-2, the complete variable domain reads SQTIHQWPATLVQPVGSPLSLECTVEGTSNPNLYWYRQAAGRGLQLLFYSVGIGQISSEVPQNLSASRPQDRQFILSSKKLLLSDSGFYLCAWRQKGDYGYTFGSGTRLTVV.